The rows below give T cell receptor beta chains drawn from one sample of a study of radiotherapy plus CTLA-4 blockade in lung cancer. Generated by immunoSEQ multiplex PCR, the TCRdb table keeps only in-frame clones and is missing some. Of tens of thousands of clones in the sample, around 85% were seen once. The input for sequencing was peripheral blood, taken from a patient treated with radiotherapy plus ipilimumab. These receptors were collected from a human donor with non-small cell lung cancer who had stable disease on radiotherapy plus ipilimumab. The CDR3 runs from the conserved cysteine through the conserved F or W. D genes are given only for firm matches. Only part of the rows carry a size: once, few, many, or a class if the clone is expanded.

j_call	clone_size	d_call	v_call	cdr3_aa	cdr3_nt
TRBJ1-2	.	.	TRBV28	CASSLQGPNYGYTF	TGTGCCAGCAGTTTACAGGGGCCTAACTATGGCTACACCTTC
TRBJ1-1	.	.	TRBV7-9	CASSLGAGGNTEAFF	TGTGCCAGCAGCTTAGGGGCCGGCGGGAACACTGAAGCTTTCTTT
TRBJ1-1	once	.	TRBV6-5	CASSVNRETEAFF	TGTGCCAGCAGTGTCAACAGGGAGACTGAAGCTTTCTTT
TRBJ2-7	.	.	TRBV5-4	CASTRPGTTSYEQYF	TGTGCCAGCACACGTCCCGGGACAACATCCTACGAGCAGTACTTC
TRBJ2-3	.	TRBD2	TRBV7-6	CASSLTSGSPDTQYF	TGTGCCAGCAGCTTGACTAGCGGGAGTCCAGATACGCAGTATTTT
TRBJ2-7	.	.	TRBV27	CASSPGLLIYEQYF	TGTGCCAGCAGCCCAGGACTGCTAATCTACGAGCAGTACTTC
TRBJ2-5	.	TRBD2	TRBV9	CASSALPGLAQETQYF	TGTGCCAGCAGCGCGCTACCGGGACTAGCCCAAGAGACCCAGTACTTC
TRBJ1-1	.	.	TRBV6-5	CASYDKNTEAFF	TGTGCCAGTTATGACAAGAACACTGAAGCTTTCTTT
TRBJ2-3	.	TRBD2	TRBV9	CASSGSGWPEYF	TGTGCCAGCAGCGGTAGCGGGTGGCCGGAGTATTTT
TRBJ1-2	.	.	TRBV7-6	CASSFPGVGDGYTF	TGTGCCAGCAGCTTCCCAGGGGTTGGAGATGGCTACACCTTC
TRBJ2-2	.	.	TRBV18	CASSPQGWTGELFF	TGTGCCAGCTCACCACAGGGCTGGACCGGGGAGCTGTTTTTT
TRBJ1-2	.	.	TRBV28	CASGHRVNGYTF	TGTGCCAGCGGCCACAGGGTGAATGGCTACACCTTC
TRBJ2-5	once	.	TRBV9	CASSPTLEETQYF	TGTGCCAGCAGCCCGACGCTGGAGGAGACCCAGTACTTC
TRBJ1-2	.	.	TRBV15	CATSRDSGAGNGYTF	TGTGCCACCAGCAGAGATTCGGGGGCGGGGAATGGCTACACCTTC
TRBJ1-2	few	.	TRBV10-3	CAISGPPRRAIRGYTF	TGTGCCATCAGTGGACCCCCCCGCAGGGCGATTCGTGGCTACACCTTC
TRBJ2-6	.	.	TRBV30	CAWSADSGANVLTF	TGTGCCTGGAGTGCGGACTCTGGGGCCAACGTCCTGACTTTC
TRBJ1-6	.	.	TRBV21-1	CASRIRDREIGDNSPLHF	TGTGCCAGCAGGATCCGGGACAGGGAGATTGGGGATAATTCACCCCTCCACTTT
TRBJ2-2	.	.	TRBV6-5	CASSPQGPGAGELFF	TGTGCCAGCAGTCCTCAGGGCCCCGGTGCAGGGGAGCTGTTTTTT
TRBJ1-1	once	.	TRBV10-3	CAISESGDTEAFF	TGTGCCATCAGTGAGTCCGGGGACACTGAAGCTTTCTTT
TRBJ1-6	.	.	TRBV2	CASNWALSRINSPLHF	TGTGCCAGCAACTGGGCACTATCCCGGATTAATTCACCCCTCCACTTT
TRBJ2-4	.	.	TRBV4-1	CASSDILAKNIQYF	TGCGCCAGCAGCGACATCCTAGCCAAAAACATTCAGTACTTC
TRBJ2-7	.	.	TRBV4-1	CASSQDGEQYF	TGCGCCAGCAGCCAAGATGGCGAGCAGTACTTC
TRBJ2-1	.	TRBD1	TRBV5-1	CASSLVQGNEQFF	TGCGCCAGCAGCTTGGTACAGGGGAATGAGCAGTTCTTC
TRBJ1-2	few	.	TRBV9	CASSLVGGRYGYTF	TGTGCCAGCAGTTTAGTAGGCGGGCGCTATGGCTACACCTTC
TRBJ1-1	.	.	TRBV10-3	CAISGILGTEAFF	TGTGCCATCAGCGGCATACTGGGGACTGAAGCTTTCTTT
TRBJ2-3	.	TRBD2	TRBV5-8	CASSSGLAGLSTDTQYF	TGTGCCAGCAGCTCGGGACTAGCGGGCCTTAGCACAGATACGCAGTATTTT
TRBJ1-5	.	TRBD1	TRBV7-2	CASSLEQGSYQPQHF	TGTGCCAGCAGCTTAGAACAGGGGTCTTATCAGCCCCAGCATTTT
TRBJ2-1	.	.	TRBV29-1	CSVGGGGDNEQFF	TGCAGCGTTGGAGGGGGGGGTGACAATGAGCAGTTCTTC
TRBJ2-6	.	TRBD1	TRBV19	CASSTGTGSAGANVLTF	TGTGCCAGTAGTACCGGGACAGGGAGCGCTGGGGCCAACGTCCTGACTTTC
TRBJ1-1	once	.	TRBV10-3	CAISGRLGNTEAFF	TGTGCCATCAGTGGTAGACTGGGGAACACTGAAGCTTTCTTT
TRBJ1-5	once	.	TRBV11-2	CASSPGSNQPQHF	TGTGCCAGCAGTCCCGGCAGCAATCAGCCCCAGCATTTT